This T cell receptor (beta chain) was documented in a study of blood T cell repertoires in COVID-19. At the level of the study: Sample material is recorded as cDNA or gDNA derived from T cells, B-cell-depleted T cells, or PBMCs.

Method: immunoSEQ multiplex PCR; TCRdb's copy keeps in-frame clones and lacks some. The sample includes about 150,000 clones, 85% of them seen just once. The Seattle site enrolled patients during active infection and followed them longitudinally. V gave up 8 bases and J gave up 2 bases, with 12 bases separating them. From germline, CDR1 is MNHNY and CDR2 SVGAGI (reference sequence). The CDR3 has 13 residues. The clonotype originates from a woman aged 60 to 75 with COVID-19, enrolled during active disease. Sequencing used peripheral blood. The chain uses TRBV6-6 and TRBJ1-1; tentative D call: TRBD1 (5 bases). The CDR3 reads CASHRRGNTEAFF. The CDR3 bases are TGTGCCAGCCACCGAAGGGGTAACACTGAAGCTTTCTTT.